One and the same sample provided the 10 T cell receptor beta chains below, sequenced in a study of blood T cell repertoires in COVID-19. Only in-frame clones appear in the TCRdb table, and some are missing; sequencing was by immunoSEQ multiplex PCR. In the table there are approximately 61,000 clones, around 83% of which are singletons. Sequenced: peripheral blood. Every receptor here comes from a man aged 50 or older with COVID-19, enrolled during active disease.

The gene calls are TRBV28 and TRBJ1-2, with TRBD1 matching 8 bases. Unmatched junction bases numbered 7, after V lost 3 bases and J lost 4 bases. From germline, CDR1 is MDHEN and CDR2 SYDVKM. This CDR3 is built from 15 residues. The CDR3 region is CASSFQRGTGYGYTF. The CDR3 nucleotides are TGTGCCAGCAGTTTTCAGAGGGGGACAGGCTATGGCTACACCTTC.

The CDR3 loop is CASSVTVNTEAFF. The CDR3 DNA sequence: TGTGCCAGCAGCGTAACGGTGAACACTGAAGCTTTCTTT. The J gene is TRBJ1-1, the V gene TRBV9; D is uncertain. This CDR3 has 13 residues. Germline values: CDR1 SGDLS, CDR2 YYNGEE. Trimming cost V 1 base and J 0 bases, with 4 bases left between them.

The chain is built from TRBV5-8 and TRBJ1-2, with 7 bases fitting TRBD1. CDR3 length: 13 residues. Trimming removed 0 bases from V and 8 bases from J; junction bases left unmatched: 4. CDR1 and CDR2 (germline): SGHTS, YDEGEE. The CDR3 sequence: CASSLDRGRGYTF. For the CDR3, the DNA is TGTGCCAGCAGCTTGGACAGGGGAAGAGGCTACACCTTC. The variable domain in full, with the rest retrieved from reference TRBV5-8 and TRBJ1-2, is EAGVTQSPTHLIKTRGQQATLRCSPISGHTSVYWYQQALGLGLQFLLWYDEGEERNRGNFPPRFSGRQFPNYSSELNVNALELEDSALYLCASSLDRGRGYTFGSGTRLTVV.

The chain recombines TRBV15 with TRBJ1-3; D is undetermined. V shed 0 bases and J shed 4 bases, with 13 bases lying between them. In germline, CDR1 is LNHNV, CDR2 YYDKDF (reference sequence). This CDR3 has 16 residues. CDR3 sequence: CATSRERGVYGNTIYF. DNA of the CDR3: TGTGCCACCAGCAGAGAACGGGGAGTATACGGAAACACCATATATTTT. The entire variable domain, with the rest obtained from reference TRBV15 and TRBJ1-3, is as follows: DAMVIQNPRYQVTQFGKPVTLSCSQTLNHNVMYWYQQKSSQAPKLLFHYYDKDFNNEADTPDNFQSRRPNTSFCFLDIRSPGLGDTAMYLCATSRERGVYGNTIYFGEGSWLTVV.

This clone showed up just a few times. Here the CDR3 reads CATSRDGHLNTEAFF. Written as DNA, the CDR3 is TGTGCCACCAGCAGAGACGGACACCTGAACACTGAAGCTTTCTTT. The chain couples TRBV15 to TRBJ1-1; the D gene is possibly TRBD1 (5 bases). From germline, CDR1 is LNHNV and CDR2 YYDKDF (reference sequence). CDR3 length: 15 amino acids. V was clipped by 0 bases and J by 0 bases, with 8 bases between them.

The chain's CDR3 is CAIRTASSYEQYF. CDR3 nucleotide sequence: TGTGCCATCAGAACCGCCAGCTCCTACGAGCAGTACTTC. The rearrangement joins TRBV10-3 to TRBJ2-7; no clear D gene. V lost 6 bases, J lost 0 bases, and 9 bases lay in between. Germline values: CDR1 ENHRY, CDR2 SYGVKD. The CDR3 is 13 residues long.

In nucleotides, the CDR3 is TGCGCCAGCAGTGCGGTTAGCGTAAACAATGAGCAGTTCTTC. Translated: CASSAVSVNNEQFF. V gene TRBV10-2 combines with J gene TRBJ2-1, with a possible D match to TRBD2 (5 bases). Per the germline V gene, CDR1 is WSHSY and CDR2 is SAAADI. The CDR3 extends over 14 amino acids. Trimming shortened V by 4 bases and J by 5 bases, and 12 bases separated the two germline ends.

The V gene is TRBV30, the J gene TRBJ1-6, with 7 nucleotides matching TRBD1. The ends lost 1 base at V and 5 bases at J; junction bases unmatched: 5. The CDR3 is 15 residues long. Germline lookup yields CDR1 GTSNPN and CDR2 SVGIG (reference sequence). The CDR3 region has the DNA TGTGCCTGGAGTGGTCAGGGGACAGATAATTCACCCCTCCACTTT. Protein product: CAWSGQGTDNSPLHF.

This rearrangement joins TRBV5-1 to TRBJ1-1; maybe TRBD1 (6 bases). Germline lookup yields CDR1 SGHRS and CDR2 YFSETQ. The CDR3 sequence is 15 residues long. Deletions cut 1 base from V and 5 bases from J, with 15 bases between. The CDR3, as DNA: TGCGCCAGCAGCTTGCTATACAGGGAAGGAACTGAAGCTTTCTTT. Its translation: CASSLLYREGTEAFF.

This sequence joins TRBV29-1 and TRBJ1-1; D is ambiguous. Per germline, CDR1 SQVTM and CDR2 ANQGSEA. This CDR3 has 11 residues. The ends were cut back, 7 bases at V and 0 bases at J, with 6 bases in the middle. CDR3 in amino acids: CSATMNTEAFF. CDR3 nucleotide sequence: TGCAGCGCAACTATGAACACTGAAGCTTTCTTT.